This TCR beta chain was recorded in a study of regulatory T cells in long-lasting Graves disease. Study observations and caveats: Favored usage of TRBV28, TRBJ1-2 and TRBJ2-5 was recorded in persistent disease.

Time point reported: newly diagnosed GD, antithyroid drugs for less than 3 months. Isolated PBMC RNA provided the starting material for the TCR library. Construction of TCR beta libraries relied on iRepertoire HTBI primers and on Arm-PCR targeting CDR3 regions. TCRdb reprocessed the multiplex PCR reads via MiXCR and lists one record per CDR3 protein. The table includes hundreds of thousands of distinct CDR3 sequences, under 20% detected once. This clonotype was seen a handful of times. Antigen specificity is unknown. This CDR3 has 15 amino acids. Germline loops: CDR1 SEHNR, CDR2 FQNEAQ (reference sequence). The V segment lost 6 bases and the J segment 2 bases; nucleotides outside the gene matches: 6. In addition, the sample was reused for a study of T cells in Graves' hyperthyroidism and ophthalmopathy.

This receptor was identified in a woman under 40 with Graves disease. The source was peripheral blood mononuclear cells (PBMCs), collected at new diagnosis, from a patient treated with antithyroid drugs. The chain recombines TRBV7-9 with TRBJ2-5; TRBD2 matches at 10 bases. The CDR3 reads CASRSWTSGQETQYF. CDR3 nucleotide sequence: TGTGCCAGCAGGTCTTGGACTAGCGGACAAGAGACCCAGTACTTC.